This TCR beta chain is from a study of radiation and T cells in renal cell carcinoma. Study-wide findings and caveats: From baseline, blood top tumor clonotypes peaked at 2 weeks post-radiation.

V shed 3 bases and J 8 bases; nucleotides not matched to a gene: 7. The CDR3 is made up of 14 amino acids. The V gene's germline CDR1 is LNHDA and CDR2 SQIVND (reference sequence). TCRdb's table, derived via immunoSEQ multiplex PCR, lists solely in-frame clones and lacks some. The table shows about 88,000 clones, with less than 90% occurring only once. For this clone: What it binds is unknown.

The time point: baseline pretreatment blood. Regarding treatment: 15 Gy SBRT to primary tumor, nephrectomy 4 weeks later. After SBRT, blood was collected at 2 and 4 weeks, plus baseline. This material consisted of blood, taken from a patient whose treatment included radiotherapy and nephrectomy. The sequence was collected from a man in his fifties or sixties with renal cell carcinoma. The genes are TRBV19 and TRBJ2-1; the match to TRBD2 covers 7 bases. This chain's CDR3 is CASSMGREKDEQFF. CDR3 nucleotide sequence: TGTGCCAGTAGTATGGGGCGGGAGAAGGATGAGCAGTTCTTC.